This T cell receptor beta chain was captured by sequencing in a study of blood T cell repertoires in COVID-19. From germline, CDR1 is ENHRY and CDR2 SYGVKD. CDR3 length: 13 residues. The germline V and J ends were trimmed by 3 bases and 7 bases, with 10 bases remaining between them. As processed by the authors: How many nucleated cells were present was estimated from reference gene primer amplification. Sequencing used immunoSEQ multiplex PCR; TCRdb keeps in-frame clones, though not all of them. V and J calls and clone size are those listed in that table; D and trimming were worked out from the DNA. The sample contains about 130,000 clones, around 79% of which appear only once.

The TCR comes from a woman between 70 and 85 years old with COVID-19, enrolled during active disease. The sample comprised peripheral blood. The chain carries TRBV10-3 and TRBJ2-1; no firm D call. CDR3 sequence: CAISDRYLNEQFF. CDR3 bases: TGTGCCATCAGTGATCGGTACTTAAATGAGCAGTTCTTC.